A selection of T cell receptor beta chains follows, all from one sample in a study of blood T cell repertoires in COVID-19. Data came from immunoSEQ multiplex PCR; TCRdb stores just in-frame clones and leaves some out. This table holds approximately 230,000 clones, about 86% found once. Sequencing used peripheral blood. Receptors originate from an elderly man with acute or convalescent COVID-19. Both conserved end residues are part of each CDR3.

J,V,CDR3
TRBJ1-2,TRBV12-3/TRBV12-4,CASSRGYGYTF
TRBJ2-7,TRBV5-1,CASSLAVSYEQYF
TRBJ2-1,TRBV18,CASSPTGTSYNEQFF
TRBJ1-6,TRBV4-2,CASSPTGVNSPLHF
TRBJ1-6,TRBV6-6,CASSLTGGDSPLHF
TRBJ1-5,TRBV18,CASSGGGQPQHF
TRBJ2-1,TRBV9,CASSDPAGGPQSEQFF
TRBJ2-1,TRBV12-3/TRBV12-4,CASSSDRGGRQFF
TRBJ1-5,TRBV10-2,CASSADRVQPQHF
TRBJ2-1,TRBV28,CASSLSGVSIKSSYNEQFF
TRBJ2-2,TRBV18,CASSPREHQTGELFF
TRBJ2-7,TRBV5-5,CASSQTGGINYEQYF
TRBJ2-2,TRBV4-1,CASNPLLGTGELFF
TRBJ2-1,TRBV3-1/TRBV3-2,CASSQGRGNEQFF
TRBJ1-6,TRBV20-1,CSASRLREDSPLHF
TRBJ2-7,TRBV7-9,CASSSLGQGNEQYF
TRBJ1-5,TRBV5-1,CASSLVLTGGSQPQHF
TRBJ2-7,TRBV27,CASSPGLAGYEQYF
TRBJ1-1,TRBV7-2,CASSLQGAQVTEAFF
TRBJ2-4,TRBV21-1,CARREQVAKNIQYF
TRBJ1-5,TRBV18,CASSANGQNQPQHF
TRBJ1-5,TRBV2,CASAGLGNQPQHF
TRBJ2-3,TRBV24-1,CATSDLASPSTDTQYF
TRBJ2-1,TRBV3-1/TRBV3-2,CASSQDARGLAGTTTRNEQFF
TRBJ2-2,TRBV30,CACLGTRWGAGELFF
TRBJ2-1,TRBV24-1,CATSDRGLAGEGEQFF
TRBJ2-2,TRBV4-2,CASSLQREVSRELFF
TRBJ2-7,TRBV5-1,CASSLARSNRGGTYEQYF
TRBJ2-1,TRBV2,CASTPGTGSYNEQFF
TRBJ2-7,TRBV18,CASSPTARLTYEQYF
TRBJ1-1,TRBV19,CASSMVRDRGQTEAFF
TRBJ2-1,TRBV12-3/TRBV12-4,CASGLTDYNEQFF
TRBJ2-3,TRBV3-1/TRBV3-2,CASSRRQGTDTQYF
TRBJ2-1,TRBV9,CASSVGLAGGEQFF
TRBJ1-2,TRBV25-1,CASSASGEGNYGYTF
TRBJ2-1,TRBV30,CAWIDRGIGNEQFF
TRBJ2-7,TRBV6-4,CASSDPSGRTYEQYF
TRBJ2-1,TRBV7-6,CASSLRLAGVPYNEQFF
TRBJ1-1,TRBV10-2,CASSESSRDWTEAFF
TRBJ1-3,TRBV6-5,CASNRQGAENTIYF
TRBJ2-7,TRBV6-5,CASTSGGAPSYEQYF
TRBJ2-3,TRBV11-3,CASSQDRGLTDTQYF
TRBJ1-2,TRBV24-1,CATSLTGGYGYTF
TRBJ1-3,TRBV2,CASNRDRPSNTIYF
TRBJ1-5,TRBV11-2,CASSRAPGDQPQHF